This entry lists 28 T cell receptor beta chains sequenced from one sample in a study of OX40 agonist ivuxolimab in advanced cancers. The protocol was immunoSEQ multiplex PCR, while the TCRdb copy is restricted to in-frame clones and leaves out a portion. The sample carries some 86,000 clones, roughly 88% recorded once. The sample in question was CD4+ or CD8+ T cells sorted from blood, obtained in a trial of the OX40 agonist ivuxolimab. These receptor sequences come from an adult with an advanced solid tumor such as melanoma, head and neck, liver or kidney cancer.

This clone has just a few counts. The CDR3 DNA is TGCGCCAGCAGCTTGGAGGAGGGGGTCAGCACCGGGGAGCTGTTTTTT. Translation: CASSLEEGVSTGELFF. The chain is built from TRBV5-1 and TRBJ2-2; tentatively, D is TRBD1 or TRBD2 (6 bases each). V shed 0 bases and J shed 4 bases, with 13 bases lying between them. Germline values: CDR1 SGHRS, CDR2 YFSETQ. The CDR3 extends over 16 amino acids.

The chain uses TRBV7-9 and TRBJ2-3, with 13 bases fitting TRBD2. This CDR3 contains 17 residues. With 5 bases clipped from V and 2 bases from J, the junction kept 7 bases outside the gene matches. From germline, CDR1 is SEHNR and CDR2 FQNEAQ (reference sequence). The CDR3 DNA reads as TGTGCCAGCAGCCCCTTACTAGCGGGGGGGCTCACAGATACGCAGTATTTT. Translation gives CASSPLLAGGLTDTQYF.

Notes on this clone: One junction end does not reproduce the germline sequence, and a read error may be involved. J is TRBJ1-4 and V is TRBV19; 8 bases map to TRBD1. The CDR3 has 20 amino acids. CDR1 and CDR2 (germline): LNHDA, SQIVND (reference sequence). The chain's CDR3 is CPPGRGHPKRSFTINEKLFF. The CDR3 DNA sequence: TGCCCCCCTGGCAGGGGGCATCCTAAAAGGAGCTTTACGATAAATGAAAAACTGTTTTTT.

The V gene is TRBV6-5, the J gene TRBJ2-7; D is perhaps TRBD2 (5 bases). Trimming cost V 2 bases and J 1 base, with 15 bases left between them. CDR1 is MNHEY, CDR2 SVGAGI, per germline. CDR3 length: 16 residues. The CDR3 DNA follows: TGTGCCAGCAGTTACGCGGGTACGAGCAAGTCCTACGAGCAGTACTTC. Amino acid sequence: CASSYAGTSKSYEQYF.

The chain uses TRBV6-1 and TRBJ2-7; 8 nucleotides line up with TRBD1. This CDR3 spans 15 amino acids. With 5 bases clipped from V and 6 bases from J, the junction kept 12 bases outside the gene matches. Looked up from germline, CDR1 is MNHNS and CDR2 is SASEGT. CDR3 amino acids: CASSLQRDRRSEQYF. In DNA, the CDR3 is TGTGCCAGCAGTTTACAGAGGGACAGGCGTAGCGAGCAGTACTTC.

This clone was observed a few times. CDR3: CASSLQGAFGNEQFF. The CDR3 DNA reads as TGTGCCAGCAGTTTACAGGGGGCTTTTGGCAATGAGCAGTTCTTC. This chain joins TRBV2 and TRBJ2-1; 9 bases map to TRBD1. V lost 5 bases and J lost 6; bases outside the gene matches: 8. Germline V gives CDR1 SNHLY, CDR2 FYNNEI. This CDR3 spans 15 amino acids.

In its sample, this clone was seen a few times. This chain joins TRBV10-3 and TRBJ1-1; D is ambiguous. The V end was cut by 3 bases, the J end by 3 bases, with 2 bases between. CDR3 length: 11 residues. Looked up from germline, CDR1 is ENHRY and CDR2 is SYGVKD. CDR3: CAISEYTEAFF. In DNA, the CDR3 is TGTGCCATCAGTGAATACACTGAAGCTTTCTTT.

CDR3 amino acids: CASSIDPGGGVSSYNEQFF. The CDR3 coding sequence is TGTGCCAGTAGTATAGACCCGGGGGGCGGGGTCAGCTCCTACAATGAGCAGTTCTTC. This rearrangement joins TRBV19 to TRBJ2-1, with D possibly TRBD2 on 7 matching bases. Germline V CDR1 and CDR2: LNHDA, SQIVND (reference sequence). The CDR3 covers 19 residues. Trimming stripped 0 bases from V and 0 bases from J, with 18 bases between.

This clone was observed a few times. V usage is TRBV7-8 and J usage is TRBJ1-6; D call uncertain. Germline CDR1 reads SGHVS; CDR2 reads FQNEAQ. The ends were cut back, 1 base at V and 6 bases at J, with 10 bases in the middle. The CDR3 length is 15 residues. CDR3 bases: TGTGCCAGCAGCTTAGATCGGGTCACTAATTCACCCCTCCACTTT. Amino acids: CASSLDRVTNSPLHF.

About this clone: The same CDR3 arises from other DNA sequences in this sample as well. The genes are TRBV6-5 and TRBJ2-3; D possibly corresponds to TRBD2 (5 bases). CDR3 length: 13 residues. Germline CDR1 reads MNHEY; CDR2 reads SVGAGI. Trimming removed 5 bases at V and 6 bases at J, with 12 bases between. The CDR3 protein is CASSPQRADTQYF. Written as DNA, the CDR3 is TGTGCCAGCAGTCCGCAGAGGGCGGATACGCAGTATTTT.

This rearrangement joins TRBV19 to TRBJ2-7; D is possibly TRBD1 (7 bases). CDR3 size: 13 residues. Trimming took off 5 bases at V and 7 bases at J, with 15 bases between the two ends. From germline, CDR1 is LNHDA and CDR2 SQIVND (reference sequence). CDR3 protein: CASSARSGGEQYV. The CDR3 nucleotides read TGTGCCAGTAGTGCCCGGTCAGGGGGGGAGCAGTACGTC.

This chain joins TRBV6-1 and TRBJ1-5; D call uncertain. V was pared by 0 bases and J by 8 bases, with 20 bases between. Germline CDR1 is MNHNS and CDR2 is SASEGT. The CDR3 has 17 residues. CDR3: CASSEAPPGRPGEPQHF. CDR3 nucleotide sequence: TGTGCCAGCAGTGAAGCACCCCCGGGGAGGCCCGGGGAGCCCCAGCATTTT.

The chain employs TRBV7-2 and TRBJ2-3; perhaps TRBD2 as D (6 bases). Trimming removed 4 bases from V and 6 bases from J, with 14 bases in between. The germline V gene has CDR1 SGHTA and CDR2 FQGNSA. The CDR3 covers 14 residues. DNA for the CDR3: TGTGCCAGCAGCTGGGGACTGGCTAGGGATACGCAGTATTTT. This encodes CASSWGLARDTQYF.

This chain joins TRBV28 and TRBJ1-6; TRBD1 is a possible D gene (5 bases). V was trimmed by 11 bases and J by 7 bases, leaving 15 bases between them. From germline, CDR1 is MDHEN and CDR2 SYDVKM. This CDR3 has 13 residues. CDR3 in amino acids: CAGQTDLNSPLHF. CDR3 bases: TGTGCCGGGCAGACAGATCTGAATTCACCCCTCCACTTT.

The chain has TRBV15 and TRBJ1-1; D ambiguous. Germline V gene data show CDR1 as LNHNV and CDR2 as YYDKDF (reference sequence). V was clipped by 1 base and J by 3 bases, with 12 bases between them. This CDR3 region has 15 residues. The CDR3 coding sequence is TGTGCCACCAGCAGAGGGTCAGATGTGGACACTGAAGCTTTCTTT. This sequence encodes CATSRGSDVDTEAFF.

The rearrangement uses TRBV2 and TRBJ1-5, with 7 nucleotides matching TRBD1. CDR3 size: 14 residues. CDR1 SNHLY and CDR2 FYNNEI come from the germline V gene. J was trimmed by 4 bases and V by 6 bases; bases with no gene match: 6. The CDR3 DNA reads as TGTGCCAGCAGGGACAAGACAGGGAATCAGCCCCAGCATTTT. This gives the protein CASRDKTGNQPQHF.

The chain joins TRBV11-2 to TRBJ2-7; possibly TRBD1 or TRBD2 for D (5 bases each). The germline gives CDR1 SGHAT, CDR2 FQNNGV. The V end lost 5 bases, the J end lost 2 bases, and 16 bases lay between the germline ends. This CDR3 is 15 amino acids long. For the CDR3, the DNA is TGTGCCAGCAGCCCGGGGACCAAAGGTACCTACGAGCAGTACTTC. Its protein product is CASSPGTKGTYEQYF.

The chain is built from TRBV11-2 and TRBJ1-4; a possible D gene is TRBD1 (5 bases). The CDR3 contains 12 residues. The V gene's germline CDR1 is SGHAT and CDR2 FQNNGV. V lost 1 base and J 16 bases, leaving 13 bases between the germline ends. CDR3 coding DNA: TGTGCCAGCAGCTTAGGGGTTGGTGACAGGTTTTTT. Translated: CASSLGVGDRFF. The whole variable domain, filled in from reference TRBV11-2 and TRBJ1-4, reads EAGVAQSPRYKIIEKRQSVAFWCNPISGHATLYWYQQILGQGPKLLIQFQNNGVVDDSQLPKDRFSAERLKGVDSTLKIQPAKLEDSAVYLCASSLGVGDRFFGSGTQLSVL.

The chain couples TRBV4-1 to TRBJ2-3; D remains ambiguous. CDR1 and CDR2 (germline): MGHRA, YSYEKL. Trimming pared 1 base from V and 2 bases from J, leaving 13 bases between. This CDR3 comprises 16 residues. CDR3 in amino acids: CASSQVNLISTDTQYF. Written as DNA, the CDR3 is TGCGCCAGCAGCCAAGTCAATCTCATTTCCACAGATACGCAGTATTTT.

The rearrangement joins TRBV6-5 to TRBJ1-6, with 7 positions matching TRBD1. Per the germline V gene, CDR1 is MNHEY and CDR2 is SVGAGI. The CDR3 runs 12 residues. The trim removed 6 bases at V and 11 bases at J, leaving 4 bases unmatched. CDR3 sequence: CASRNRGAPLHF. DNA of the CDR3: TGTGCCAGCAGGAACAGGGGTGCACCCCTCCACTTT.

V and J are TRBV2 and TRBJ2-3; tentatively, D is TRBD1 (5 bases). V was clipped by 6 bases and J by 4 bases, with 11 bases between them. CDR1 and CDR2 (germline): SNHLY, FYNNEI. This CDR3 contains 13 residues. The CDR3 DNA follows: TGTGCCAGCAGAACAGGTACGGCAGATACGCAGTATTTT. Translated, it gives CASRTGTADTQYF.

This sequence joins TRBV6-4 and TRBJ2-2, with D unclear. Trimming cost V 0 bases and J 11 bases, with 10 bases left between them. CDR1 and CDR2 from the germline V gene are MRHNA and SNTAGT. This CDR3 spans 13 amino acids. CDR3 loop: CASSDSTGLELFF. The CDR3 DNA sequence: TGTGCCAGCAGTGACTCGACGGGTCTCGAGCTGTTTTTT.

J is TRBJ1-1 and V is TRBV30; 7 nucleotides line up with TRBD1. The CDR3 is 13 amino acids. Per germline, CDR1 GTSNPN and CDR2 SVGIG (reference sequence). V was pared by 8 bases and J by 2 bases, with 8 bases of the junction left unmatched. The CDR3 bases are TGTGCCAGATACAGGGGTCCTAACACTGAAGCTTTCTTT. This encodes CARYRGPNTEAFF.

This clone has only a few counts. V usage is TRBV28 and J usage is TRBJ2-5; D may be TRBD1 (5 bases). The CDR3 contains 13 residues. Trimming left V 7 bases short and J 1 base short, with 10 bases between. CDR1 and CDR2 from the germline V gene are MDHEN and SYDVKM. CDR3 in amino acids: CASTYRSQETQYF. CDR3 nucleotide sequence: TGTGCCAGCACTTACAGGTCCCAAGAGACCCAGTACTTC.

The chain recombines TRBV4-1 with TRBJ2-3; a possible D gene is TRBD2 (7 bases). The length of the CDR3 is 16 residues. Trimming stripped 1 base from V and 8 bases from J, with 19 bases between. Germline V gene data show CDR1 as MGHRA and CDR2 as YSYEKL. The CDR3 protein is CASSQGLADPRGTQYF. As DNA, the CDR3 is TGCGCCAGCAGCCAAGGGCTAGCGGATCCCAGGGGTACGCAGTATTTT.

This sequence joins TRBV29-1 and TRBJ1-5, with D possibly being TRBD1 (5 bases). This CDR3 comprises 12 residues. CDR1 and CDR2 from the germline V gene are SQVTM and ANQGSEA. The V gene lost 4 bases and the J gene lost 3 bases, with 7 bases spanning the gap. The CDR3 nucleotides read TGCAGCGTTGGACAGTTCAATCAGCCCCAGCATTTT. It translates to CSVGQFNQPQHF.

This clone was observed a few times. The V gene is TRBV6-5, the J gene TRBJ1-5; D unclear. The CDR3 spans 13 residues. Trimming left V 0 bases short and J 4 bases short, with 4 bases between. CDR1 is MNHEY, CDR2 SVGAGI, per germline. CDR3: CASSYSRNQPQHF. The CDR3 coding sequence is TGTGCCAGCAGTTACTCTAGAAATCAGCCCCAGCATTTT.

This clone showed up just a few times. The chain carries TRBV19 and TRBJ1-1; the match to TRBD1 covers 11 bases. Germline values: CDR1 LNHDA, CDR2 SQIVND (reference sequence). V was pared by 8 bases and J by 0 bases, with 8 bases of the junction left unmatched. The CDR3 spans 16 residues. CDR3 residues: CASRKRTGGMNTEAFF. The CDR3 nucleotides read TGTGCCAGTCGAAAAAGGACAGGGGGCATGAACACTGAAGCTTTCTTT.